This TCR beta chain was captured by sequencing in a study of blood T cell repertoires in COVID-19. As for the study in general: T cells, B-cell-depleted T cells, or PBMCs supplied cDNA or gDNA.

Per the original methods: Cell counts per sample came from amplifying reference gene primers. The data were produced by immunoSEQ multiplex PCR, yet TCRdb's version contains in-frame clones alone and is incomplete. V and J calls and clone size follow that table, whereas D and trimming were derived from the DNA. In the table there are 110,000 or so clones, about 80% of which are singletons. V shed 2 bases, J shed 3 bases, and the junction held 3 bases outside the gene matches. Germline lookup yields CDR1 SEHNR and CDR2 FQNEAQ (reference sequence). The CDR3 extends over 15 amino acids. The receptor was isolated from a man between 65 and 85 years old with acute or convalescent COVID-19. The chain uses TRBV7-9 and TRBJ2-2, with 7 bases lining up with TRBD1. Source material: peripheral blood. The CDR3 protein is CASSLRQGDTGELFF. CDR3 DNA sequence: TGTGCCAGCAGCTTACGGCAGGGGGACACCGGGGAGCTGTTTTTT.